The 3 T cell receptor beta chains below were found in one sample sequenced in a study of blood T cell repertoires in COVID-19. Measured with immunoSEQ multiplex PCR; TCRdb has only the in-frame clones, and not every one. The data show approximately 97,000 clones, approximately 90% seen once. The sample comprised peripheral blood. The origin of the receptors is a man between 60 and 75 years old with acute or convalescent COVID-19.

The chain carries TRBV6-6 and TRBJ1-2, with unresolved D. Germline lookup yields CDR1 MNHNY and CDR2 SVGAGI (reference sequence). The CDR3 covers 13 residues. V was trimmed by 3 bases and J by 4 bases, leaving 9 bases between them. The CDR3 reads CASSYREGYGYTF. CDR3 nucleotides: TGTGCCAGCAGTTATCGGGAAGGCTATGGCTACACCTTC.

The genes are TRBV10-1 and TRBJ2-1, with D maybe TRBD1 (5 bases). The CDR3 runs to 16 residues. Germline lookup yields CDR1 WNHNN and CDR2 SYGVQD (reference sequence). V lost 6 bases and J lost 0, with 15 bases in between. CDR3 sequence reads: CASRADTPSSYNEQFF. For the CDR3, the DNA is TGCGCCAGCAGGGCGGACACCCCGAGCTCCTACAATGAGCAGTTCTTC.

The chain carries TRBV27 and TRBJ1-2, with 11 bases matching TRBD1. The CDR3 contains 17 residues. V shed 6 bases and J 0 bases; nucleotides not matched to a gene: 9. Per germline, CDR1 MNHEY and CDR2 SMNVEV (reference sequence). The CDR3 DNA follows: TGTGCCAGCAGCACCTTCGGACAGGGGGCTACTAACTATGGCTACACCTTC. Amino acids: CASSTFGQGATNYGYTF.